The entry below gives a single TCR beta chain sequence along with its context. Its recognized antigen is unknown. No much larger clone is present one base from it, and per-base qualities are unavailable. Its CDR3 holds 15 amino acids, cysteine through phenylalanine. CDR3 DNA only is kept here, 45 bases in frame from base 1. Unmatched junction bases come to 2, with V trimmed by 1 base and J by 4 bases. The germline V gene yields SGHNT for CDR1 and YENEEA for CDR2. The immunoSEQ Assay, a bias-controlled multiplex PCR, was used to amplify TCRbeta CDR3 regions from genomic DNA. For the original study's pipeline: Nucleated cell counts per sample were estimated from amplification of reference gene primers within the assay. To quantify the absolute abundance of each unique TCRbeta CDR3 rearrangement, sequence reads were collapsed and filtered. For each sample, productive Simpson clonality was calculated as the square root of Simpson's diversity index over productive rearrangements. TCRdb stores this immuneACCESS table with in-frame sequences only. Part of the clones is absent; in the studies checked, under half of the shortfall reflects unresolved V genes, and no reason is known for the rest. V, J and clone size are those of that table, while D and trimming were read from the DNA. The sample table lists some 350,000 clones, more than 75% of them with a count of one. Roughly 3.3% of the sample comes from the top ten.

The sample belongs to a study of blood T cell repertoires in COVID-19 (dated by TCRdb to 2018 to 2020). About the investigation overall: Collaborator samples came from the United States, Italy and Spain and covered acute and convalescent phases of COVID-19. The prospective study material was composed of cDNA or gDNA derived from T cells, B-cell-depleted T cells, or PBMCs. Subjects who had been exposed to COVID-19, were actively infected with it, or had recovered from it provided the deeply sampled blood TCRbeta repertoires that made up the dataset. The repertoires were released in a freely available public database meant as a resource for research on the immune response to SARS-CoV-2. The samples were drawn from two sources: the first 160 participants of the ongoing ImmuneRACE study, and fewer than 1,500 subjects contributed by 6 global collaborators. Sample metadata almost always included a de-identified subject ID, COVID-19 status, age in years and sex. Where available, HLA class I and class II types were obtained from metadata supplied by the sample provider rather than from assay-based typing.

Another Seattle source contributed samples from volunteer blood donors who had recovered from COVID-19. Each collaborating institution followed its own protocols to collect whole blood in K2EDTA tubes. Collaborator samples were shipped for TCRbeta analysis as frozen whole blood, isolated PBMCs, or DNA extracted from either sample type. The study at large found these results: Clinical and demographic metadata were provided uncurated, with the amount varying by source and participant.

The TCR was taken from a woman aged 18-29 years who had recovered from COVID-19. The sample comprised peripheral blood. Rearrangement joined TRBV11-3 to TRBJ2-2, with 8 central nucleotides matching TRBD2. The sequenced DNA: TGTGCCAGCAGCTTAGCCGGGAGGGCCACCGGGGAGCTGTTTTTT. This yields the protein CASSLAGRATGELFF.